The clone carrying this TCR beta chain was counted at least ten times. The antigen is unknown. This CDR3 is built from 14 residues. Germline V CDR1 and CDR2: SQVTM, ANQGSEA. J gave up 6 bases and V 5 bases, and 10 bases lay outside the gene matches. The data derive from a study of glioma-infiltrating T cells. Overall study results and limits: Non-neoplastic patients had below-expected tissue-blood divergence, while all gliomas exceeded expectation. Tissue and blood shared very few CDR3 sequences.

Using RNA template, CDR3s of TCR alpha and beta were amplified with iRepertoire arm-PCR. TCRdb ran MiXCR on the multiplex PCR reads and lists one entry per CDR3 protein. Of under 150,000 distinct CDR3 sequences in the sample, around 25% are singletons; the top ten hold around a quarter. The sequenced sample was glioma tissue, nonneoplastic brain tissue, or PBMCs (not recorded which). The sequence was obtained from a human donor with low-grade glioma or glioblastoma, undergoing nonglioma brain surgery, or in good health (not recorded which). The chain combines TRBV29-1 with TRBJ2-1, with TRBD1 matching 7 bases. In nucleotides, the CDR3 is TGCAGCGTTACGACAGGGAAAACCCCCAATGAGCAGTTCTTC. Translation: CSVTTGKTPNEQFF.